This T cell receptor beta chain appears in the sequencing data of a study of cytomegalovirus exposure and HLA in healthy donors. General study results and limits: According to the study, roughly 160 TCR beta chains were cytomegalovirus-associated. Most TCR sequences were rare, but some public TCRs occurred in many donors.

This clone appeared once. Its antigen remains unidentified. Data came from immunoSEQ multiplex PCR; TCRdb stores just in-frame clones and leaves some out. The repertoire holds approximately 160,000 clones, with about 90% as singletons. The ends lost 4 bases at V and 4 bases at J; junction bases unmatched: 7. This CDR3 is built from 15 residues. Germline V gene data show CDR1 as MNHEY and CDR2 as SMNVEV (reference sequence). The validation cohort, a group of under 150 subjects, included the donors and was separate from the roughly 670-subject first cohort. V gene TRBV27 combines with J gene TRBJ2-7; 10 bases line up with TRBD1. What was sequenced was PBMCs. The TCR was taken from a woman under 30 in good health and CMV-seropositive. CDR3 region: CASSSPGTGVYEQYF. The CDR3 nucleotides read TGTGCCAGCAGTTCCCCCGGGACAGGGGTTTACGAGCAGTACTTC.